The rows below give T cell receptor beta chains drawn from one sample of a study of cytomegalovirus exposure and HLA in healthy donors. The method was immunoSEQ multiplex PCR; TCRdb's version includes in-frame clones alone and lacks a portion of them. Of over 150,000 clones in the sample, around 80% were seen once. The specimen sequenced was PBMCs. Receptor source: a woman in her forties or fifties in good health and CMV-seropositive. Both conserved end residues are part of each CDR3. D genes are given only for firm matches. Clone sizes are given selectively: once, few, many, or a class where the clone is expanded.

j_gene: TRBJ1-2; d_gene: TRBD1; abundance: NA; v_gene: TRBV30; CDR3aa: CAWSPGQGVGYTF; CDR3nt: TGTGCCTGGAGTCCGGGACAGGGGGTTGGCTACACCTTC
j_gene: TRBJ2-1; d_gene: TRBD2; abundance: few; v_gene: TRBV7-9; CDR3aa: CASSLELAGGNEQFF; CDR3nt: TGTGCCAGCAGCTTAGAACTAGCGGGGGGAAATGAGCAGTTCTTC
j_gene: TRBJ2-2; d_gene: NA; abundance: NA; v_gene: TRBV27; CDR3aa: CASSLVAANTGELFF; CDR3nt: TGTGCCAGCAGTTTAGTAGCGGCCAACACCGGGGAGCTGTTTTTT
j_gene: TRBJ2-3; d_gene: NA; abundance: few; v_gene: TRBV23-1; CDR3aa: CATKKGADTQYF; CDR3nt: TGCGCCACCAAAAAAGGGGCAGATACGCAGTATTTT
j_gene: TRBJ2-3; d_gene: NA; abundance: NA; v_gene: TRBV6-1; CDR3aa: CASSGGLHTQYF; CDR3nt: TGTGCCAGCAGTGGGGGCCTTCATACGCAGTATTTT
j_gene: TRBJ1-3; d_gene: NA; abundance: NA; v_gene: TRBV11-1; CDR3aa: CASSQGTATGNTIYF; CDR3nt: TGTGCCAGCAGTCAGGGGACGGCTACTGGAAACACCATATATTTT
j_gene: TRBJ2-7; d_gene: TRBD1; abundance: few; v_gene: TRBV29-1; CDR3aa: CSVAGSPGQGIYEQYF; CDR3nt: TGCAGCGTAGCTGGTAGTCCGGGACAGGGAATCTACGAGCAGTACTTC
j_gene: TRBJ1-4; d_gene: NA; abundance: NA; v_gene: TRBV6-5; CDR3aa: CASSYSIGEKLFF; CDR3nt: TGTGCCAGCAGTTACTCTATCGGGGAAAAACTGTTTTTT
j_gene: TRBJ2-2; d_gene: NA; abundance: NA; v_gene: TRBV5-1; CDR3aa: CASSLIRGNTGELFF; CDR3nt: TGCGCCAGCAGCTTGATCCGGGGTAACACCGGGGAGCTGTTTTTT
j_gene: TRBJ1-2; d_gene: NA; abundance: NA; v_gene: TRBV18; CDR3aa: CASYPGVGYGYTF; CDR3nt: TGTGCCAGCTACCCAGGGGTCGGCTATGGCTACACCTTC
j_gene: TRBJ1-6; d_gene: NA; abundance: once; v_gene: TRBV5-4; CDR3aa: CASSFPGSSYNSPLHF; CDR3nt: TGTGCCAGCAGCTTCCCCGGGAGCTCCTATAATTCACCCCTCCACTTT
j_gene: TRBJ1-1; d_gene: NA; abundance: NA; v_gene: TRBV7-3; CDR3aa: CASSLGDSNTEAFF; CDR3nt: TGTGCCAGCAGCTTAGGGGACTCGAACACTGAAGCTTTCTTT
j_gene: TRBJ1-4; d_gene: NA; abundance: NA; v_gene: TRBV29-1; CDR3aa: CSVEKEEKLFF; CDR3nt: TGCAGCGTAGAGAAGGAGGAAAAACTGTTTTTT
j_gene: TRBJ2-7; d_gene: TRBD2; abundance: few; v_gene: TRBV7-7; CDR3aa: CASSLDSGGEQYF; CDR3nt: TGTGCTAGCAGCTTGGATAGCGGGGGCGAGCAGTACTTC